This TCR beta chain comes out of a study of RUNX1 and TCR beta rearrangement in T-cell leukemia (dated by TCRdb to 2018 to 2020). With respect to the entire study: The study compared TCR beta rearrangements and CDR3 junctions in some 13 T-ALLs carrying mono-allelic acquired RUNX1 mutations versus about ten RUNX1 wildtype T-ALLs. All RUNX1 mutations in the mutated group were heterozygous, 10 to 11 in the Runt homology domain and a few in the transactivation domain. The RUNX1 wildtype T-ALLs were matched on an immature maturation arrest stage, which was defined as the absence of cytoplasmic or surface TCR beta protein. The RUNX1 wildtype T-ALLs were chosen to have at least incomplete clonal TCR beta rearrangements, which allowed D1 segments to be compared with D2 segments. RUNX1-mutated T-ALLs spanned more diverse maturation arrest stages, including cases arrested before TCR beta rearrangement onset. For comparison with results from a Runx1 knockout mouse model, TCR beta rearrangements in human T-ALL were analyzed. RUNX1 mutation status of the T-ALL cases had been determined in an earlier study. GRAALL-2003 and GRAALL-2005 were the multicentric trials. TCR rearrangements were assessed by Genescan analysis after EuroClonality multiplex PCR on genomic DNA. Beyond this particular receptor, the publication reports: TCR beta CDR3 length or D segment truncation in T-ALLs could not be evaluated because too few clonal rearrangements were available. Clonal TCR beta rearrangements were found in about 62% of RUNX1-mutated T-ALLs, which is fewer than the over 75% reported for T-ALL generally. In clonal rearrangements, TCR beta D1 segment usage was not significantly different between RUNX1-mutated (roughly 80%) and wildtype (approximately 60%) T-ALLs. TCR beta J1 cluster usage was similar between RUNX1-mutated and wildtype T-ALLs, with no significant difference.

CDR1 LNHDA and CDR2 SQIVND were looked up in the germline V gene (reference sequence). The CDR3 measures 14 amino acids from cysteine to phenylalanine. The read is trimmed to its CDR3 DNA, 42 bases read in frame from base 1. V is reduced by 9 bases and J by 0 bases, leaving a spacing of 15 bases between them. For oncotyping and quantification of minimal residual disease, T-ALL samples were taken at diagnosis from children and adults treated according to protocol. As regards this clonotype: No cognate antigen has been identified for it. Base qualities are not provided; no much larger clone lies one nucleotide away.

The library was produced with PCR. The sequencer was an Illumina MiSeq. TCR beta DJ and VDJ rearrangements were characterized using next generation amplicon sequencing. On the authors' methods: The Vidjil software was applied to the amplicon sequencing data to identify clonal TCR beta rearrangements. Characteristics of TCR beta rearrangements in the RUNX1-mutated versus wildtype groups were compared using two-tailed Fisher exact tests. In TCRdb, the public reads were trimmed at Q25 with fastp and aligned with MiXCR, with productive beta chains retained. Records with the same CDR3 protein are collapsed into one entry carrying the most frequent genes and DNA. What appears here as the V and J calls and clone size reflects TCRdb's work, not the paper's. Counted in this sample were 300 or so distinct CDR3 sequences; roughly 29% of them appeared once. The ten top clones hold 34% of the sample.

The sequence was collected from a male donor with T-cell acute lymphoblastic leukemia. The sample was blood. The sequence links TRBV19 to TRBJ2-7; the D gene is not confidently resolved. The CDR3 has the sequence CASSLNTSSYEQYF. The nucleotide sequence is TGTGCCAGCAGTCTTAACACGTCCTCCTACGAGCAGTACTTC.